This T cell receptor (beta chain) was sequenced in a study of blood T cell repertoires in COVID-19. Study-wide context: The origin of the acute and convalescent COVID-19 samples was the United States, Italy and Spain. T cells, B-cell-depleted T cells, or PBMCs supplied cDNA or gDNA.

The V gene end was trimmed by 0 bases and the J gene end by 9 bases; junction bases not matched to a gene: 2. Germline V lookup: CDR1 SGHRS, CDR2 YFSETQ. This CDR3 spans 14 amino acids. As handled by the study authors: Amplification of reference gene primers was used by the study to estimate nucleated cell counts. Produced via immunoSEQ multiplex PCR; TCRdb's table is partial and in-frame only. The V and J calls and clone size come from that table; D and trimming were worked out from the DNA. The sample gives about 280,000 clones, 85% of which show up once; less than 15% is in the top ten. Sequenced input: peripheral blood. The chain joins TRBV5-1 to TRBJ1-6, with 8 bases identical to TRBD1. This receptor was taken from a human donor in a cohort sampled during active COVID-19. CDR3 loop: CASSLAGGSSPLHF. DNA for the CDR3: TGCGCCAGCAGCTTGGCAGGGGGCAGTTCACCCCTCCACTTT.